This T cell receptor (beta chain) stems from a study of blood T cells in healthy people across ages. Study-level findings and limits: Researchers said unsorted PBMCs prevented a conclusive naive versus antigen-experienced comparison.

This clonotype was observed a few times. Its antigen is not identified. Combining a sample-barcoded 5' primer with a J-beta primer mix, a second PCR ran for about 7 to 12 cycles. TCRdb reanalysed the 5' RACE reads using MiXCR and keeps one entry per CDR3 protein. The repertoire consists of over 1,500,000 distinct CDR3 sequences, with about two fifths occurring once and the leading ten covering 23%. The authors isolated at least 7 million PBMCs per sample. Germline assignment: CDR1 SQVTM and CDR2 ANQGSEA. CDR3 length equals 11 residues. Trimming cost V 5 bases and J 4 bases, with 9 bases left between them.

The source material was blood. This TCR was recovered from a human donor in good health. This chain joins TRBV29-1 and TRBJ2-7; D gene uncertain. Here the CDR3 reads CSVSDGYEQYF. DNA of the CDR3: TGCAGCGTTTCGGACGGATACGAGCAGTACTTC.